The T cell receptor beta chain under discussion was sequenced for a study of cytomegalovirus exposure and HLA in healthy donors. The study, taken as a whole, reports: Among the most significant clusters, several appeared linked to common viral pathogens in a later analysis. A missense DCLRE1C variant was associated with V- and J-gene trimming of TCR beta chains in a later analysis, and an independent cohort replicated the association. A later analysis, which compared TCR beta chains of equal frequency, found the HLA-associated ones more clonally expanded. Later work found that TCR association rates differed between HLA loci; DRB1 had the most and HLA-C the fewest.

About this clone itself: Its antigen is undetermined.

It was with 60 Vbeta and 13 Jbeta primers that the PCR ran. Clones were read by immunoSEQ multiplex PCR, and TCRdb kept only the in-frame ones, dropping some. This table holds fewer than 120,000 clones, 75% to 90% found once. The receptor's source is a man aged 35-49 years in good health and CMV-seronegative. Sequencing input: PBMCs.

The CDR3 region has the DNA TGTGCCAGCAGCTTACAGGGTTTAATCAATGAGCAGTTCTTC. Encoded protein: CASSLQGLINEQFF. The rearrangement uses TRBV7-9 and TRBJ2-1; a possible D gene is TRBD1 (5 bases). Germline CDR1 SEHNR, CDR2 FQNEAQ (reference sequence). Trimming cost V 2 bases and J 6 bases, with 11 bases left between them. The CDR3 is made up of 14 amino acids.